This T cell receptor beta chain is from a study of Tregs in tolerant kidney transplant recipients. Regarding this clone: The antigen is not known.

Overall study findings and caveats: Expanding Tregs on activated donor B cells appeared to best identify donor-specific TCRbeta clones.

V trimming: 4 bases; J trimming: 6 bases; junction bases outside the gene matches: 8. CDR1 is SGHNT and CDR2 is YYREEE in the germline V gene (reference sequence). This CDR3 is built from 15 residues. TCRdb keeps only in-frame clones here, not all; method: immunoSEQ multiplex PCR. The sample holds fewer than 150,000 clones, 85% to 95% seen once. This clonotype originated in a human donor in good health. This chain uses TRBV5-4 with TRBJ2-2, with 8 bases lining up with TRBD2. The sequenced material came from CD4+ T cells from blood. CDR3 loop: CASSRTSGGAGELFF. As DNA, the CDR3 is TGTGCCAGCAGCCGTACTAGCGGTGGGGCCGGGGAGCTGTTTTTT.